This TCR beta chain was documented in a study of spatial heterogeneity in lung cancer. Study information: Strong correlation was found between tumor-region TCR transcript counts and a T cell module score from matched bulk RNA-seq. Study-wide results and caveats: It was found that expanded intratumoral alpha and beta TCR counts tracked tumor mutation counts.

By proportion, this clonotype is medium-sized (0.01 to 0.1%). Its antigen is as yet unknown. TCR cDNA molecules each had a unique molecular identifier. Using its own MiXCR run on the 5' RACE reads, TCRdb lists one record per CDR3 protein. The sample has about 5,000 distinct CDR3 sequences; around 7.4% are singletons. The sample's time point: sample taken at primary tumor resection. In each case, whole RNA from tumor, nontumor lung or frozen PBMC was sequenced unsorted. The sequence came from a female donor with early-stage non-small cell lung cancer. The source was lung tumor tissue, collected at surgery.

The CDR3 loop reads CASSLDQGQPQHF. The CDR3 region has the DNA TGTGCCAGCAGCTTAGACCAGGGTCAGCCCCAGCATTTT. This chain uses TRBV7-8 with TRBJ1-5; D perhaps matches TRBD1 (5 bases). This CDR3 spans 13 amino acids. V gave up 1 base and J gave up 6 bases, with 7 bases separating them. CDR1 and CDR2 (germline): SGHVS, FQNEAQ.